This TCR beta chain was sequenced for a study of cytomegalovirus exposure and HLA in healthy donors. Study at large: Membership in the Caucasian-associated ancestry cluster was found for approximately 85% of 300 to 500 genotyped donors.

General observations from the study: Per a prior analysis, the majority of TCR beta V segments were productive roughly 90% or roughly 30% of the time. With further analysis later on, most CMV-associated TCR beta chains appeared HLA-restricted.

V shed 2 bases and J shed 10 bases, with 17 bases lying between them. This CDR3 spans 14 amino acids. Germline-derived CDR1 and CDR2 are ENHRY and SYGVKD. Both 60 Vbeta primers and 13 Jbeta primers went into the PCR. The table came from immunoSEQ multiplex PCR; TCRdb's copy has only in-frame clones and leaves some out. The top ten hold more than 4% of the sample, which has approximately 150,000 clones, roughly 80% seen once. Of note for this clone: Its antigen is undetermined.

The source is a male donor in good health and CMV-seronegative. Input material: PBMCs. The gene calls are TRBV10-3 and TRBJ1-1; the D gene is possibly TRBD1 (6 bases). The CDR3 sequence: CAISEPNSQGIAFF. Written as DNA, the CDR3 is TGTGCCATCAGTGAGCCAAATTCCCAGGGGATAGCTTTCTTT.